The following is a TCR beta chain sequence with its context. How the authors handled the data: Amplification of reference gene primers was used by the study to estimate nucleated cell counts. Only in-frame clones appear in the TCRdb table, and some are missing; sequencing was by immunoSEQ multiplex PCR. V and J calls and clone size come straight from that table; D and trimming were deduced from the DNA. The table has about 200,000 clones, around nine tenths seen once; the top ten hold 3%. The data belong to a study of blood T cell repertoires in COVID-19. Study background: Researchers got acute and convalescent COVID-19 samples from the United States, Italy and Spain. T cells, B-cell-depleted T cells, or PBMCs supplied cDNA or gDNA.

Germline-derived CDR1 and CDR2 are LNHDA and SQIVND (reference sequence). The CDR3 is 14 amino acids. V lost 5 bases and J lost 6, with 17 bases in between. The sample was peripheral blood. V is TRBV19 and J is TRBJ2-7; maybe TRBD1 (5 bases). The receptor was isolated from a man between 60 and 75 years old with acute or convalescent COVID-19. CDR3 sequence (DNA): TGTGCCAGTAGTCCCCAAGCAGGGATAGGCGAGCAGTACTTC. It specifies CASSPQAGIGEQYF. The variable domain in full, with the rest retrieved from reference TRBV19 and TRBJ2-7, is DGGITQSPKYLFRKEGQNVTLSCEQNLNHDAMYWYRQDPGQGLRLIYYSQIVNDFQKGDIAEGYSVSREKKESFPLTVTSAQKNPTAFYLCASSPQAGIGEQYFGPGTRLTVT.